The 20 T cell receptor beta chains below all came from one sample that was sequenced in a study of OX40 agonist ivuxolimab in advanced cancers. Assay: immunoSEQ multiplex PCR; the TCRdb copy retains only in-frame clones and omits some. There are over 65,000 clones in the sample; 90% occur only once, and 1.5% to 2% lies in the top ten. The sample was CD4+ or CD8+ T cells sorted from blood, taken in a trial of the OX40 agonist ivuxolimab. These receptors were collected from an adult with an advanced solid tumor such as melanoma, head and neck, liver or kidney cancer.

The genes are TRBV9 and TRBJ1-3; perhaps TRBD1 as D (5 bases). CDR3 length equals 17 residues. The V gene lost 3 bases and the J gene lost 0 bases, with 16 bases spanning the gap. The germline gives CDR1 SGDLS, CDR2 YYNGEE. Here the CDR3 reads CASSASRVTPSGNTIYF. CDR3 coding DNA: TGTGCCAGCAGCGCATCCAGGGTGACTCCCTCTGGAAACACCATATATTTT.

This CDR3 is CASSFGLGLVETQYF. CDR3 DNA sequence: TGTGCCAGCAGCTTCGGACTAGGGTTGGTAGAGACCCAGTACTTC. This chain links TRBV5-6 with TRBJ2-5, with 7 nucleotides matching TRBD2. Losses at the gene ends were 2 bases for V and 4 bases for J; bases not matched to a gene: 8. This CDR3 spans 15 amino acids. Germline assignment: CDR1 SGHDT and CDR2 YYEEEE. The variable domain in full, completed from reference TRBV5-6 and TRBJ2-5, reads DAGVTQSPTHLIKTRGQQVTLRCSPKSGHDTVSWYQQALGQGPQFIFQYYEEEERQRGNFPDRFSGHQFPNYSSELNVNALLLGDSALYLCASSFGLGLVETQYFGPGTRLLVL.

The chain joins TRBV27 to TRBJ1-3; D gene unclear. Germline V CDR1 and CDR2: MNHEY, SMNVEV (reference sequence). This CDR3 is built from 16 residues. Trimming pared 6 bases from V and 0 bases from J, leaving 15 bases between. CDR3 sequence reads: CASRRGNSLSGNTIYF. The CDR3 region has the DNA TGTGCCAGCAGGCGCGGGAACAGTCTCTCTGGAAACACCATATATTTT.

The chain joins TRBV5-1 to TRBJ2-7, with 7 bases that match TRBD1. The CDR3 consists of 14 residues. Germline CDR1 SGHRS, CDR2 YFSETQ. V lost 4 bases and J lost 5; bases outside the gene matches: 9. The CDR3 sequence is CASSRGQVVDEQYF. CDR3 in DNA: TGCGCCAGCAGCCGCGGACAGGTGGTGGACGAGCAGTACTTC. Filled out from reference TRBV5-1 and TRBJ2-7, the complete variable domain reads KAGVTQTPRYLIKTRGQQVTLSCSPISGHRSVSWYQQTPGQGLQFLFEYFSETQRNKGNFPGRFSGRQFSNSRSEMNVSTLELGDSALYLCASSRGQVVDEQYFGPGTRLTVT.

CDR3 bases: TGTGCCAGCAGCCCCACGCCGGGACAGGGTTCCTACAATGAGCAGTTCTTC. Its protein product is CASSPTPGQGSYNEQFF. The chain has TRBV5-4 and TRBJ2-1; 9 bases fit TRBD1. This CDR3 region has 17 residues. The V and J ends lost 4 bases and 1 base, in that order; junction bases with no gene match: 9. In germline, CDR1 is SGHNT, CDR2 YYREEE (reference sequence).

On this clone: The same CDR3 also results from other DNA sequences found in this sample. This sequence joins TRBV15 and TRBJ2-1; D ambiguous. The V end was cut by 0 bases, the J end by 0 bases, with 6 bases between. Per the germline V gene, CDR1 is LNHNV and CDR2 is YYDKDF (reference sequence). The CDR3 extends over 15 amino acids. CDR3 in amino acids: CATSREPSSYNEQFF. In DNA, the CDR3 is TGTGCCACCAGCAGAGAACCAAGCTCCTACAATGAGCAGTTCTTC.

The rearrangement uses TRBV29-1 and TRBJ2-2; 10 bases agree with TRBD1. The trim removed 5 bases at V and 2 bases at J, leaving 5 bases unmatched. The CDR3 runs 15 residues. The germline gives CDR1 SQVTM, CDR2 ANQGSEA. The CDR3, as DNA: TGCAGCGTTTTCGACAGGGGGCCAAACACCGGGGAGCTGTTTTTT. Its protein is CSVFDRGPNTGELFF.

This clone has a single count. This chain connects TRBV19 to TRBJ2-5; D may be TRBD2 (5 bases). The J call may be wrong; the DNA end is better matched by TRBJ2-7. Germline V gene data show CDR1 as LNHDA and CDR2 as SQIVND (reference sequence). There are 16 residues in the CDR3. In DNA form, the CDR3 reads TGTGCCAGTAGTACACCCCTAGGACTGATATCCTACGAGCAGTACTTC. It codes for CASSTPLGLISYEQYF.

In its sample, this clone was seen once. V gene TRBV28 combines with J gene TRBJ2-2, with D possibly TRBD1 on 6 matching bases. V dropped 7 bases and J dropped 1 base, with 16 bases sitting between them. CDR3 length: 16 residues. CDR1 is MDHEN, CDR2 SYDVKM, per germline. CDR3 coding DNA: TGTGCCAGCATCCCACAGGGACATAAGAACACCGGGGAGCTGTTTTTT. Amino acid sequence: CASIPQGHKNTGELFF. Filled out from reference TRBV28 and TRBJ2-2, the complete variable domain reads DVKVTQSSRYLVKRTGEKVFLECVQDMDHENMFWYRQDPGLGLRLIYFSYDVKMKEKGDIPEGYSVSREKKERFSLILESASTNQTSMYLCASIPQGHKNTGELFFGEGSRLTVL.

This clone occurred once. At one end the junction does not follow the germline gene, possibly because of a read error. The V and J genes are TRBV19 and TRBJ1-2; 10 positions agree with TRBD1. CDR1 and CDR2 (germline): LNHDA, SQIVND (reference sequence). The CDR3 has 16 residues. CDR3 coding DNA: TGTGCCAGTACGCGGGGGACAGGGGCGCCTAACCATGGCTACACCTTC. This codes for CASTRGTGAPNHGYTF.

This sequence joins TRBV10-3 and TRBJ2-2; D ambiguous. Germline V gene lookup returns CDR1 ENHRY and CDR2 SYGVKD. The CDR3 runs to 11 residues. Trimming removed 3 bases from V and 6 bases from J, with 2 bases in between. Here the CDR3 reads CAISDSGELFF. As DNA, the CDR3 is TGTGCCATCAGTGACTCCGGGGAGCTGTTTTTT.

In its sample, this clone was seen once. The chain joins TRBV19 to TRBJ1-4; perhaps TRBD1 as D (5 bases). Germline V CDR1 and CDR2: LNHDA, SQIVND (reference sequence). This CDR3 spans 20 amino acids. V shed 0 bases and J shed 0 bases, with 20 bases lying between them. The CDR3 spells CASSIERGDLLGATNEKLFF. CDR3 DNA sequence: TGTGCCAGTAGTATAGAGAGGGGCGACTTGCTCGGAGCAACTAATGAAAAACTGTTTTTT. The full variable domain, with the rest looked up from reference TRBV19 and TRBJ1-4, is DGGITQSPKYLFRKEGQNVTLSCEQNLNHDAMYWYRQDPGQGLRLIYYSQIVNDFQKGDIAEGYSVSREKKESFPLTVTSAQKNPTAFYLCASSIERGDLLGATNEKLFFGSGTQLSVL.

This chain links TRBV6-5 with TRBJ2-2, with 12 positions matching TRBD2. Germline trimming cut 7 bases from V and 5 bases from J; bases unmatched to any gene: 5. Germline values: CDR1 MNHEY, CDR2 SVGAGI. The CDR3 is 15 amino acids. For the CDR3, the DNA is TGTGCCAGCACCCAAGGACTAGCGGGGACCGGGGAGCTGTTTTTT. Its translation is CASTQGLAGTGELFF.

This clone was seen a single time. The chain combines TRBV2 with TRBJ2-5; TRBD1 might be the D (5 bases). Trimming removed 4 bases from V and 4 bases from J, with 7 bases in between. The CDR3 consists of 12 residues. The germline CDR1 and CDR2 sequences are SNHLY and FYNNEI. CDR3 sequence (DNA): TGTGCCAGCAGTGTCCAGGGAGAGACCCAGTACTTC. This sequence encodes CASSVQGETQYF.

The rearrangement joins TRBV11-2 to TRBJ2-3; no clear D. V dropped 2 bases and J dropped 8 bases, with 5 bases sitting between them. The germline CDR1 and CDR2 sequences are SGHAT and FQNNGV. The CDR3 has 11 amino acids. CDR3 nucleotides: TGTGCCAGCAGCTTACTGGTTACGCAGTATTTT. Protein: CASSLLVTQYF. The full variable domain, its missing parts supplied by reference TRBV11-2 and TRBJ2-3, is EAGVAQSPRYKIIEKRQSVAFWCNPISGHATLYWYQQILGQGPKLLIQFQNNGVVDDSQLPKDRFSAERLKGVDSTLKIQPAKLEDSAVYLCASSLLVTQYFGPGTRLTVL.

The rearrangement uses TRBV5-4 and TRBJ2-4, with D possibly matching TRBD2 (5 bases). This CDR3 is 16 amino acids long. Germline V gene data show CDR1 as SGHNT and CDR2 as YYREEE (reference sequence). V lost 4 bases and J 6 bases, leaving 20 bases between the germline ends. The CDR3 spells CASSRPGTLEGNIQYF. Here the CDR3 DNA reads TGTGCCAGCAGCCGCCCCGGAACCCTCGAGGGAAACATTCAGTACTTC.

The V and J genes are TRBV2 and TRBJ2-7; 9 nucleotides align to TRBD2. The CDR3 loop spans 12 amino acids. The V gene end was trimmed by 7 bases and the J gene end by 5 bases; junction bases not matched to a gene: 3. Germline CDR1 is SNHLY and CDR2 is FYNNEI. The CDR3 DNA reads TGTGCCAGCACGCGGGAGGGGAACGAGCAGTACTTC. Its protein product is CASTREGNEQYF.

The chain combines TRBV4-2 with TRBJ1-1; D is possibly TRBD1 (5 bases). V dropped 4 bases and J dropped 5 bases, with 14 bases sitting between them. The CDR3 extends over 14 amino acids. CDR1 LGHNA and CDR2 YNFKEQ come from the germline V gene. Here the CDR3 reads CASSPSPDRTEAFF. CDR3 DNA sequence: TGTGCCAGCAGCCCTAGCCCAGACAGAACTGAAGCTTTCTTT.

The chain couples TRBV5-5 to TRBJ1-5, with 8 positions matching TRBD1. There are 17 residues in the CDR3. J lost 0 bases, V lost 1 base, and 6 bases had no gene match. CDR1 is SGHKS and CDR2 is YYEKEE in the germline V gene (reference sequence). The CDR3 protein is CASSLKEGQASNQPQHF. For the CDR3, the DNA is TGTGCCAGCAGCTTGAAGGAGGGACAGGCTAGCAATCAGCCCCAGCATTTT.

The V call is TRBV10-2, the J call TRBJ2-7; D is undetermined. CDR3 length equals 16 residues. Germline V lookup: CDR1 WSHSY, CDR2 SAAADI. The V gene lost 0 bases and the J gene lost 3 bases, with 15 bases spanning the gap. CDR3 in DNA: TGCGCCAGCAGTGAGTCGAAGATAGCCCTTAACTACGAGCAGTACTTC. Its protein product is CASSESKIALNYEQYF.